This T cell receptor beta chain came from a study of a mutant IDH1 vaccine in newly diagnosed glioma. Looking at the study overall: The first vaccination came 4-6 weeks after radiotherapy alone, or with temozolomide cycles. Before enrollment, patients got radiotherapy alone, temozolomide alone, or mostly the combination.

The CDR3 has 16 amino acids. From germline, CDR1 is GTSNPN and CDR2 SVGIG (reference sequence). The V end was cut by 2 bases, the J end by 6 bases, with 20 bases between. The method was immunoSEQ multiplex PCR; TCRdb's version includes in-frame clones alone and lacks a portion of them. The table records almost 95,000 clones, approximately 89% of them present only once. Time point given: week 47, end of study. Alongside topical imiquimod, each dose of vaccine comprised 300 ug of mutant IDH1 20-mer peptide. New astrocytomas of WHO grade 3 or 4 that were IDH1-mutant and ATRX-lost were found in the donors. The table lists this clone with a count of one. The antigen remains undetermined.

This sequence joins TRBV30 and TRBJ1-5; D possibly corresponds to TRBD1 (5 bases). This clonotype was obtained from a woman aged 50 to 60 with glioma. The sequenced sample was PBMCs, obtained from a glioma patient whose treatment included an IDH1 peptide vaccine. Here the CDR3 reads CAWSRGTGSPGQPQHF. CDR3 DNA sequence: TGTGCCTGGAGTCGAGGGACTGGGAGTCCGGGTCAGCCCCAGCATTTT.